Presented here are 31 T cell receptor beta chains from one specimen sequenced in a study of T cell repertoires and leukemia-associated antigens. These receptors' targets are unknown. TCRdb redid the calling of the 5' RACE reads with MiXCR, one entry per CDR3 protein. Here the sample spans 9,700 or so distinct CDR3 sequences, approximately 40% being singletons. Sequencing used CD3+ T cells sorted from blood and cultured. Receptors originate from a female donor in good health.

This sequence joins TRBV12-3 or TRBV12-4 and TRBJ2-2, with D tentatively TRBD1 (5 bases). V lost 2 bases and J lost 0, with 7 bases in between. The CDR3 is made up of 15 amino acids. The CDR3 coding sequence is TGTGCCAGCAGTTTACAGGGCCCGAACACCGGGGAGCTGTTTTTT. Translated, it gives CASSLQGPNTGELFF.

The sample holds many counts of this clonotype. The chain combines TRBV28 with TRBJ2-2; no definite D call. CDR3 length: 14 amino acids. Germline CDR1 reads MDHEN; CDR2 reads SYDVKM. Between the trimmed V and J ends, which lost 3 bases and 0 bases, there was a span of 5 bases. The CDR3 DNA reads as TGTGCCAGCAGTTTTTCAGCGAACACCGGGGAGCTGTTTTTT. Residues: CASSFSANTGELFF. Supplemented by reference TRBV28 and TRBJ2-2, the full variable domain reads DVKVTQSSRYLVKRTGEKVFLECVQDMDHENMFWYRQDPGLGLRLIYFSYDVKMKEKGDIPEGYSVSREKKERFSLILESASTNQTSMYLCASSFSANTGELFFGEGSRLTVL.

This clonotype is medium-sized in the sample. The gene calls are TRBV7-6 and TRBJ2-2; TRBD2 agrees at 10 bases. V dropped 4 bases and J dropped 4; count of bases not matched to a gene: 9. The CDR3 spans 17 residues. CDR1 SGHVS and CDR2 FNYEAQ come from the germline V gene. DNA for the CDR3: TGTGCCAGCAGCTCTAATTTAGCGGGAGGATCCACCGGGGAGCTGTTTTTT. Its translation: CASSSNLAGGSTGELFF.

This chain joins TRBV7-3 and TRBJ2-7; 8 nucleotides line up with TRBD1. This CDR3 is 15 amino acids long. Germline loops: CDR1 SGHTA, CDR2 FQGTGA. Trimming at V came to 0 bases and at J to 2 bases, leaving 3 bases not matched to a gene. CDR3 sequence reads: CASSLTATGAYEQYF. The CDR3 DNA reads as TGTGCCAGCAGCTTAACCGCGACAGGGGCCTACGAGCAGTACTTC.

This clonotype was recorded at least ten times. The chain combines TRBV7-3 with TRBJ2-1; a weak D match, TRBD1 (6 bases). The V end was cut by 2 bases, the J end by 5 bases, with 10 bases between. The germline CDR1 and CDR2 sequences are SGHTA and FQGTGA. The CDR3 spans 14 residues. The CDR3 is CASSLLTGHNEQFF. The DNA for the CDR3 is TGTGCCAGCAGCTTACTTACAGGGCACAATGAGCAGTTCTTC.

The chain couples TRBV7-2 to TRBJ2-5; D remains ambiguous. CDR3 size: 14 residues. Trimming pared 5 bases from V and 7 bases from J, leaving 17 bases between. CDR1 and CDR2 from the germline V gene are SGHTA and FQGNSA. CDR3 protein: CASSLEVFNGTQYF. For the CDR3, the DNA is TGTGCCAGCAGCCTAGAGGTGTTCAATGGGACCCAGTACTTC.

The chain employs TRBV20-1 and TRBJ1-5, with D uncertain. The germline V gene has CDR1 DFQATT and CDR2 SNEGSKA (reference sequence). Trimming stripped 0 bases from V and 0 bases from J, with 12 bases between. This CDR3 spans 16 amino acids. The DNA of the CDR3 is TGCAGTGCTAGAGATCTCAACGGGTATAGCAATCAGCCCCAGCATTTT. It codes for CSARDLNGYSNQPQHF.

This chain uses TRBV20-1 with TRBJ2-7, with 8 bases that match TRBD1. CDR1 is DFQATT and CDR2 is SNEGSKA in the germline V gene (reference sequence). After removal of 0 bases from V and 5 bases from J, the junction contained 6 bases not matched to a gene. This CDR3 spans 14 amino acids. The chain's CDR3 is CSARDPQGANEQYF. In DNA, the CDR3 is TGCAGTGCTAGAGATCCCCAGGGGGCGAACGAGCAGTACTTC.

This clonotype was seen only a few times. This rearrangement joins TRBV10-3 to TRBJ2-2; 11 bases fit TRBD1. CDR1 ENHRY and CDR2 SYGVKD come from the germline V gene. The CDR3 loop spans 14 amino acids. V lost 6 bases, J lost 6 bases, and 3 bases stayed unmatched. CDR3 protein: CAIRGTGGSGELFF. DNA for the CDR3: TGTGCCATCAGGGGGACAGGGGGTTCCGGGGAGCTGTTTTTT.

The chain links TRBV14 to TRBJ2-5; D is undetermined. The CDR3 length is 13 residues. Deletions cut 6 bases from V and 4 bases from J, with 12 bases between. CDR1 SGHDN and CDR2 FVKESK come from the germline V gene. The chain's CDR3 is CASSGQPGETQYF. CDR3 DNA: TGTGCCAGCAGTGGGCAGCCGGGAGAGACCCAGTACTTC.

This clonotype was observed a handful of times. The chain has TRBV7-9 and TRBJ2-1, with 10 bases aligning to TRBD2. Per the germline V gene, CDR1 is SEHNR and CDR2 is FQNEAQ (reference sequence). J lost 7 bases, V lost 0 bases, and 3 bases had no gene match. The CDR3 consists of 15 residues. The CDR3 loop is CASSLASGRLNEQFF. Here the CDR3 DNA reads TGTGCCAGCAGCTTAGCTAGCGGGAGGTTAAATGAGCAGTTCTTC.

On this clonotype: One end of the junction varies from germline; a read error may be responsible. J is TRBJ1-2 and V is TRBV2, with a possible D match to TRBD1 (6 bases). The CDR3 has 13 amino acids. Germline-derived CDR1 and CDR2 are SNHLY and FYNNEI. CDR3 protein: CASHQDSNYDYTF. The CDR3 nucleotides read TGTGCCAGCCACCAGGACAGCAACTATGACTACACCTTC.

This clonotype has a handful of counts. V gene TRBV29-1 combines with J gene TRBJ1-2; D is unclear. The CDR3 is made up of 10 amino acids. Trimming took off 6 bases at V and 4 bases at J, with 6 bases between the two ends. In germline, CDR1 is SQVTM, CDR2 ANQGSEA. The CDR3, as DNA: TGCAGCGTCGCCAGCTATGGCTACACCTTC. Translation: CSVASYGYTF.

By proportion, this clonotype is medium-sized. The chain has TRBV20-1 and TRBJ1-4, with D maybe TRBD1 (5 bases). V shed 7 bases and J shed 4 bases, with 19 bases lying between them. The CDR3 loop spans 15 amino acids. Germline V lookup: CDR1 DFQATT, CDR2 SNEGSKA (reference sequence). The CDR3 DNA reads as TGCAGTGTCCCAAGTTCAGGGCAGCTTAATGAAAAACTGTTTTTT. It yields the protein CSVPSSGQLNEKLFF.

The chain recombines TRBV7-9 with TRBJ2-7; the match to TRBD2 covers 8 bases. Germline CDR1 reads SEHNR; CDR2 reads FQNEAQ (reference sequence). Trimming cost V 10 bases and J 9 bases; bases outside gene matches: 23. This CDR3 is 16 amino acids long. The CDR3 sequence is CAICWAEREYPLGQYF. The CDR3 coding sequence is TGTGCCATCTGCTGGGCGGAGCGGGAGTATCCACTCGGGCAGTACTTC.

The genes are TRBV20-1 and TRBJ2-7, with D unresolved. CDR3 length equals 12 residues. Trimming left V 0 bases short and J 3 bases short, with 6 bases between. Per germline, CDR1 DFQATT and CDR2 SNEGSKA (reference sequence). The CDR3 sequence: CSARDKYYEQYF. DNA for the CDR3: TGCAGTGCTAGAGACAAGTACTACGAGCAGTACTTC.

This clonotype has just a few counts. This sequence may be a read error, since a much larger clone differs from it by one base. V and J are TRBV5-6 and TRBJ2-1, with D possibly matching TRBD2 (5 bases). The V gene lost 4 bases and the J gene lost 8 bases, with 19 bases spanning the gap. The CDR3 loop spans 15 amino acids. Germline V CDR1 and CDR2: SGHDT, YYEEEE. CDR3 loop: CASSLPGASNDEQFF. The CDR3 nucleotides are TGTGCCAGCAGCCTCCCTGGCGCTAGCAACGATGAGCAGTTCTTC.

By share, this clonotype counts as medium-sized. The chain links TRBV29-1 to TRBJ2-2; D not certain. CDR3 size: 11 residues. V was trimmed by 6 bases and J by 6 bases, leaving 8 bases between them. In germline, CDR1 is SQVTM, CDR2 ANQGSEA. Written as DNA, the CDR3 is TGCAGCGTCCCCAGCGCCGGGGAGCTGTTTTTT. Translating it yields CSVPSAGELFF.

The chain combines TRBV7-8 with TRBJ2-7; D gene unclear. Trimming pared 1 base from V and 0 bases from J, leaving 7 bases between. CDR1 is SGHVS and CDR2 is FQNEAQ in the germline V gene. CDR3 length equals 14 residues. The CDR3: CASSLVVYSYEQYF. The CDR3 DNA follows: TGTGCCAGCAGCTTAGTTGTGTACTCCTACGAGCAGTACTTC.

Relative to its sample, this clonotype is medium-sized. The V and J genes are TRBV20-1 and TRBJ1-1, with 9 bases aligning to TRBD1. CDR1 and CDR2 from the germline V gene are DFQATT and SNEGSKA (reference sequence). The CDR3 totals 16 residues. The V and J ends lost 3 bases and 1 base, in that order; junction bases with no gene match: 9. CDR3: CSASEIGQGRNTEAFF. In DNA form, the CDR3 reads TGCAGTGCTAGCGAAATAGGACAGGGGAGGAACACTGAAGCTTTCTTT.

Note on this clonotype: The junction does not match germline at one end; this may be a read error. The chain joins TRBV11-2 to TRBJ2-7, with 7 bases that match TRBD1. The CDR3 spans 13 residues. CDR1 and CDR2 from the germline V gene are SGHAT and FQNNGV. This CDR3 reads CASTHRGRYEQCF. As DNA, the CDR3 is TGTGCCAGCACGCACAGGGGTAGATACGAGCAGTGCTTC.

This clonotype showed up just once. The chain employs TRBV20-1 and TRBJ2-1, with a weak D call TRBD2 (5 bases). CDR3 length: 17 amino acids. Trimming cost V 0 bases and J 2 bases, with 17 bases left between them. In germline, CDR1 is DFQATT, CDR2 SNEGSKA (reference sequence). The CDR3 reads CSARDEGVPKPYNEQFF. The CDR3 region has the DNA TGCAGTGCTAGAGATGAGGGAGTGCCAAAACCCTACAATGAGCAGTTCTTC.

The V and J genes are TRBV20-1 and TRBJ2-3; the match to TRBD1 covers 8 bases. The CDR3 length is 14 residues. J gave up 4 bases and V 0 bases, and 3 bases lay outside the gene matches. Germline V gene data show CDR1 as DFQATT and CDR2 as SNEGSKA (reference sequence). The CDR3 sequence: CSAREGQEADTQYF. CDR3 nucleotides: TGCAGTGCTAGAGAGGGACAGGAGGCAGATACGCAGTATTTT.

The chain joins TRBV10-3 to TRBJ2-3; D assignment may be TRBD1 or TRBD2 (5 bases each). The germline V and J ends were trimmed by 6 bases and 4 bases, with 14 bases remaining between them. The CDR3 contains 14 residues. From germline, CDR1 is ENHRY and CDR2 SYGVKD. CDR3 nucleotides: TGTGCCATCAGGGAAGTCTCGGGGCCAGATACGCAGTATTTT. Translating gives CAIREVSGPDTQYF.

This sequence joins TRBV20-1 and TRBJ2-3; a possible D gene is TRBD2 (6 bases). Trimming removed 3 bases at V and 5 bases at J, with 18 bases between. Looked up from germline, CDR1 is DFQATT and CDR2 is SNEGSKA (reference sequence). This CDR3 comprises 15 residues. CDR3 amino acids: CSARDMLGGVDTQYF. The CDR3, as DNA: TGCAGTGCTAGGGACATGTTGGGGGGAGTAGATACGCAGTATTTT.

This clonotype is judged medium-sized. The chain links TRBV20-1 to TRBJ2-7; a weak D match, TRBD2 (6 bases). Trimming took 3 bases from V and 4 from J, leaving 10 bases between them. The CDR3 sequence is 12 residues long. Germline CDR1 is DFQATT and CDR2 is SNEGSKA (reference sequence). The CDR3 sequence is CSASPGGYEQYF. In DNA form, the CDR3 reads TGCAGTGCTAGTCCAGGAGGGTACGAGCAGTACTTC.

This clonotype occurred a few times. The rearrangement links TRBV11-2 to TRBJ2-1, with D hard to call. The CDR3 covers 13 residues. Germline lookup yields CDR1 SGHAT and CDR2 FQNNGV. V was shortened by 1 base and J by 6 bases, with 7 bases between the two germline ends. The CDR3 coding sequence is TGTGCCAGCAGCTTAGGCAGCCTCAATGAGCAGTTCTTC. This translates into CASSLGSLNEQFF.

Comments on this clonotype: The junction departs from the called germline gene at one end, perhaps through a read error. CDR3 in amino acids: CAGSPGSRDTGELFF. CDR3 bases: TGTGCCGGCTCACCGGGTAGCAGGGACACCGGGGAGCTGTTTTTT. The rearrangement links TRBV18 to TRBJ2-2; D is perhaps TRBD1 (5 bases). There are 15 residues in the CDR3. In germline, CDR1 is KGHSH, CDR2 LQKENI.

This clonotype is medium-sized by share. V usage is TRBV10-3 and J usage is TRBJ2-7; tentatively, D is TRBD2 (6 bases). V was cut by 0 bases and J by 2 bases, with 26 bases left in between. The CDR3 has 20 amino acids. Per germline, CDR1 ENHRY and CDR2 SYGVKD. The CDR3 sequence is CAISESTLIARRGSPYEQYF. The DNA of the CDR3 is TGTGCCATCAGTGAGTCGACTCTGATCGCGCGACGGGGGAGTCCCTACGAGCAGTACTTC.

The chain recombines TRBV7-3 with TRBJ2-5; 8 nucleotides line up with TRBD2. The CDR3 is made up of 15 amino acids. Germline CDR1 is SGHTA and CDR2 is FQGTGA. J was trimmed by 3 bases and V by 5 bases; bases with no gene match: 8. Here the CDR3 DNA reads TGTGCCAGCAGCCCCGGGACTAGTGTGGAAGAGACCCAGTACTTC. Amino acids: CASSPGTSVEETQYF.

This clonotype showed up just a few times. This chain uses TRBV6-5 with TRBJ2-4; 7 bases fit TRBD2. This CDR3 is 17 amino acids long. Germline V gives CDR1 MNHEY, CDR2 SVGAGI. The V gene end was trimmed by 5 bases and the J gene end by 2 bases; junction bases not matched to a gene: 12. CDR3 bases: TGTGCCAGCAGTCGAGCGGGGTCAAGCGTGACCAAAAACATTCAGTACTTC. Amino acid sequence: CASSRAGSSVTKNIQYF.